This TCR beta chain was sequenced for a study of blood T cell repertoires in COVID-19. Repertoires were generated with immunoSEQ multiplex PCR, while TCRdb's copy carries only in-frame clones and drops some. Here the sample spans approximately 440,000 clones, roughly nine tenths being singletons. This CDR3 is built from 15 residues. V was clipped by 5 bases and J by 6 bases; unmatched bases: 9. The germline CDR1 and CDR2 sequences are MNHEY and SVGAGI. Sequences were obtained from PBMCs or T cells enriched from blood (not recorded which). The clonotype comes from a woman aged 18-29 years who had recovered from COVID-19. The chain combines TRBV6-5 with TRBJ2-5, with 10 bases matching TRBD2. Here the CDR3 reads CASSPPGTSVKTQYF. The DNA of the CDR3 is TGTGCCAGCAGTCCCCCAGGGACTAGCGTGAAGACCCAGTACTTC.